The 11 T cell receptor beta chains below were found in one sample sequenced in a study of OX40 agonist ivuxolimab in advanced cancers. Assay: immunoSEQ multiplex PCR; the TCRdb copy retains only in-frame clones and omits some. The sample lists roughly 70,000 clones; less than 90% were seen once. The sample consisted of CD4+ or CD8+ T cells sorted from blood, taken in a trial of the OX40 agonist ivuxolimab. All receptors derive from an adult with an advanced solid tumor such as melanoma, head and neck, liver or kidney cancer.

This rearrangement joins TRBV19 to TRBJ1-1, with 8 bases identical to TRBD1. The junction had 15 bases not matched to a gene; V was cut back by 5 bases and J by 4 bases. The CDR3 has 17 amino acids. Germline assignment: CDR1 LNHDA and CDR2 SQIVND (reference sequence). CDR3 region: CASSPRQGRLSGTEAFF. CDR3 coding DNA: TGTGCCAGTAGTCCGAGACAGGGGCGGTTGAGTGGCACTGAAGCTTTCTTT.

The CDR3 loop reads CASGPPARGGTQTQYF. The CDR3 bases are TGTGCTAGTGGTCCCCCCGCGCGGGGGGGTACACAGACCCAGTACTTC. The V gene is TRBV12-5, the J gene TRBJ2-5; 9 bases are a match to TRBD2. The ends lost 5 bases at V and 6 bases at J; junction bases unmatched: 13. The CDR3 spans 16 residues. Germline values: CDR1 LGHNT, CDR2 FRNRAP.

This clone was counted only a few times. The V and J genes are TRBV7-2 and TRBJ1-5; 8 nucleotides agree with TRBD1. Germline V lookup: CDR1 SGHTA, CDR2 FQGNSA. V shed 3 bases, J shed 0 bases, and the junction held 4 bases outside the gene matches. CDR3 size: 16 residues. CDR3 nucleotide sequence: TGTGCCAGCAGCTTGACAGGGGCCTTTAGCAATCAGCCCCAGCATTTT. This gives the protein CASSLTGAFSNQPQHF.

This rearrangement joins TRBV28 to TRBJ1-5; D remains ambiguous. Germline V gene sequence: CDR1 MDHEN, CDR2 SYDVKM. The CDR3 has 12 residues. V lost 3 bases and J 7 bases, leaving 7 bases between the germline ends. In DNA, the CDR3 is TGTGCCAGCAGTTTGGGCTACCAGCCCCAGCATTTT. Translating gives CASSLGYQPQHF. Full variable domain (rest looked up from reference TRBV28 and TRBJ1-5): DVKVTQSSRYLVKRTGEKVFLECVQDMDHENMFWYRQDPGLGLRLIYFSYDVKMKEKGDIPEGYSVSREKKERFSLILESASTNQTSMYLCASSLGYQPQHFGDGTRLSIL.

CDR3 in DNA: TGTGCCAGTAGTAAGGAGGGGGCGCGGAACTATGGCTACACCTTC. It translates to CASSKEGARNYGYTF. This sequence joins TRBV19 and TRBJ1-2; 7 bases align to TRBD1. In germline, CDR1 is LNHDA, CDR2 SQIVND (reference sequence). Germline trimming cut 4 bases from V and 2 bases from J; bases unmatched to any gene: 7. The CDR3 totals 15 residues.

The rearrangement joins TRBV7-9 to TRBJ2-5, with D possibly matching TRBD2 (5 bases). CDR1 and CDR2 from the germline V gene are SEHNR and FQNEAQ (reference sequence). With 6 bases removed from V and 0 bases from J, the gap between germline ends came to 14 bases. CDR3 length: 15 residues. CDR3 coding DNA: TGTGCCAGCAGATCTAGCTTTTCCTACCAAGAGACCCAGTACTTC. This sequence encodes CASRSSFSYQETQYF. The full variable domain, completed using reference TRBV7-9 and TRBJ2-5, is DTGVSQNPRHKITKRGQNVTFRCDPISEHNRLYWYRQTLGQGPEFLTYFQNEAQLEKSRLLSDRFSAERPKGSFSTLEIQRTEQGDSAMYLCASRSSFSYQETQYFGPGTRLLVL.

V usage is TRBV2 and J usage is TRBJ1-3; D is possibly TRBD1 (5 bases). The CDR3 has 16 residues. V lost 5 bases and J 0 bases, leaving 14 bases between the germline ends. Germline CDR1 and CDR2: SNHLY and FYNNEI. The CDR3 protein is CASSKEGVLSGNTIYF. The CDR3 bases are TGTGCCAGCAGTAAGGAAGGGGTTCTCTCTGGAAACACCATATATTTT. Based on the CDR3 plus reference TRBV2 and TRBJ1-3, the full variable domain is EPEVTQTPSHQVTQMGQEVILRCVPISNHLYFYWYRQILGQKVEFLVSFYNNEISEKSEIFDDQFSVERPDGSNFTLKIRSTKLEDSAMYFCASSKEGVLSGNTIYFGEGSWLTVV.

V usage is TRBV7-9 and J usage is TRBJ2-7, with D possibly TRBD2 on 5 matching bases. Germline V CDR1 and CDR2: SEHNR, FQNEAQ (reference sequence). Between the trimmed V and J ends, which lost 5 bases and 8 bases, there was a span of 13 bases. This CDR3 spans 12 amino acids. The CDR3 coding sequence is TGTGCCAGCAGCGAGGACTCCCCAAAGCAGTACTTC. Translation: CASSEDSPKQYF.

Only a few counts were recorded for this clone. The chain carries TRBV7-9 and TRBJ2-4; 7 bases fit TRBD2. V was clipped by 4 bases and J by 9 bases; unmatched bases: 0. Germline lookup yields CDR1 SEHNR and CDR2 FQNEAQ (reference sequence). The CDR3 totals 11 residues. The CDR3 sequence is CASSWEGIQYF. The DNA of the CDR3 is TGTGCCAGCAGCTGGGAGGGCATTCAGTACTTC.

The V and J genes are TRBV7-2 and TRBJ1-2; weak D call: TRBD1 (6 bases). The CDR3 spans 14 residues. Per the germline V gene, CDR1 is SGHTA and CDR2 is FQGNSA. V dropped 2 bases and J dropped 8 bases, with 15 bases sitting between them. The CDR3 here is CASSLNMGGGGYTF. CDR3 nucleotide sequence: TGTGCCAGCAGCTTAAATATGGGGGGCGGAGGCTACACCTTC.

The chain joins TRBV7-2 to TRBJ2-7, with TRBD2 matching 8 bases. Germline CDR1 reads SGHTA; CDR2 reads FQGNSA. J gave up 5 bases and V 3 bases, and 3 bases lay outside the gene matches. The CDR3 is made up of 13 amino acids. The CDR3 is CASSFRRGDEQYF. CDR3 nucleotide sequence: TGTGCCAGCAGCTTCCGGCGGGGGGACGAGCAGTACTTC.